The following is a T cell receptor beta chain sequence with its context. This receptor's antigen is unknown. Per-base qualities were not stored, and no clone one base away is much larger. Germline trimming amounts to 6 bases on V and 1 base on J, with 11 as the count of junction bases outside the gene matches. The CDR3 runs 18 residues from the cysteine to the phenylalanine. Of all the DNA, just the CDR3 is kept, 54 bases in frame from base 1. CDR1 and CDR2 (MGHDK, SYGVNS) derive from the germline V gene. This specimen belongs to a study of blood T cell repertoires in COVID-19 (TCRdb year 2020). Regarding the research as a whole: Samples covering the acute and convalescent phases of COVID-19 were provided by collaborators in the United States, Italy and Spain. The material from the prospective study consisted of cDNA or gDNA derived from T cells, B-cell-depleted T cells, or PBMCs. Deeply sampled blood TCRbeta repertoires from subjects exposed to, actively infected with, or recovered from COVID-19 were included in the dataset. The repertoires were made available in a free public database intended to serve as a resource for research on the immune response to SARS-CoV-2. The samples were drawn from two sources: the first 160 participants of the ongoing ImmuneRACE study, and 1,200 or so subjects contributed by 6 global collaborators. A de-identified subject ID, COVID-19 status, age in years and sex were almost always included in the sample metadata. HLA class I and class II types, where available, came from metadata supplied by the sample provider rather than from assay-based typing. The paper's findings and limits, for the study overall: The amount of clinical and demographic metadata varied by source and participant and was provided uncurated.

The immunoSEQ Assay, a bias-controlled multiplex PCR, was used to amplify TCRbeta CDR3 regions from genomic DNA. Turning to the authors' computational methods: Within the assay, amplification of reference gene primers was used to estimate how many nucleated cells each sample contained. To quantify the absolute abundance of each unique TCRbeta CDR3 rearrangement, sequence reads were collapsed and filtered. For each sample, productive Simpson clonality was calculated by taking the square root of Simpson's diversity index across productive rearrangements. TCRdb holds this immuneACCESS table with in-frame rearrangements only. Some clones are missing; in checked studies, unresolved V genes explain under half, and the rest has no known cause. D and trimming come from the DNA, and the V and J calls and clone size come from that table. For this sample the table gives more than 100,000 clones, of which roughly 85% were detected only once. About 4.5% of the sample is in the top ten clones.

The collaborating institutions used their own protocols to collect whole blood in K2EDTA tubes. For TCRbeta analysis, collaborators shipped samples as frozen whole blood, isolated PBMCs, or DNA extracted from either of those sample types. The sequenced sample was peripheral blood. The V gene is TRBV25-1 and the J gene is TRBJ2-2, with 10 junctional bases fitting TRBD2. The sequence came from a man aged 40-49 years with acute or convalescent COVID-19. The CDR3 region has the sequence CASSELGLAEKNTGELFF. The nucleotide sequence reads as follows: TGTGCCAGCAGCGAACTCGGACTAGCGGAGAAGAACACCGGGGAGCTGTTTTTT. Where the CDR3 stops, the reference TRBV25-1 and TRBJ2-2 genes take over; the full variable domain is EADIYQTPRYLVIGTGKKITLECSQTMGHDKMYWYQQDPGMELHLIHYSYGVNSTEKGDLSSESTVSRIRTEHFPLTLESARPSHTSQYLCASSELGLAEKNTGELFFGEGSRLTVL.